A single sample is the source of the 31 T cell receptor beta chains below, sequenced in a study of a mutant IDH1 vaccine in newly diagnosed glioma. Time point of the sample: baseline, week 1 (first vaccination visit). The sample's treatment: pre-vaccination baseline after standard-of-care therapy. Data came from immunoSEQ multiplex PCR; TCRdb stores just in-frame clones and leaves some out. The data show around 37,000 clones, about nine tenths seen once. Here the sequenced sample was PBMCs, taken from a glioma patient treated with radiotherapy, temozolomide or both. The receptor set was obtained from a man between 18 and 29 years old with glioma.

DNA of the CDR3: TGTGCCAGTAGTATTAGCTCTGGGGCCAACGTCCTGACTTTC. Amino acid sequence: CASSISSGANVLTF. This chain uses TRBV19 with TRBJ2-6; the D is unclear. Germline CDR1 LNHDA, CDR2 SQIVND (reference sequence). Trimming took 3 bases from V and 0 from J, leaving 3 bases between them. The CDR3 sequence is 14 residues long.

This clone was seen a single time. This rearrangement joins TRBV30 to TRBJ1-3; D gene unclear. Germline CDR1 reads GTSNPN; CDR2 reads SVGIG (reference sequence). This CDR3 has 13 residues. Trimming pared 0 bases from V and 3 bases from J, leaving 6 bases between. This CDR3 reads CAWSVTHGNTIYF. For the CDR3, the DNA is TGTGCCTGGAGTGTAACCCATGGAAACACCATATATTTT. The variable domain in full, completed from reference TRBV30 and TRBJ1-3, reads SQTIHQWPATLVQPVGSPLSLECTVEGTSNPNLYWYRQAAGRGLQLLFYSVGIGQISSEVPQNLSASRPQDRQFILSSKKLLLSDSGFYLCAWSVTHGNTIYFGEGSWLTVV.

In nucleotides, the CDR3 is TGTGCCAGCAGCAAGGACTTAAGCTCCTACAATGAGCAGTTCTTC. Amino acid sequence: CASSKDLSSYNEQFF. The rearrangement joins TRBV9 to TRBJ2-1, with a possible D match to TRBD2 (5 bases). There are 15 residues in the CDR3. The ends were cut back, 4 bases at V and 0 bases at J, with 11 bases in the middle. Germline V CDR1 and CDR2: SGDLS, YYNGEE.

The chain has TRBV6-5 and TRBJ2-5; D is uncertain. With 4 bases removed from V and 2 bases from J, the gap between germline ends came to 8 bases. The length of the CDR3 is 13 residues. CDR1 is MNHEY and CDR2 is SVGAGI in the germline V gene. CDR3 sequence (DNA): TGTGCCAGCAGTTTTGGCAGGCAAGAGACCCAGTACTTC. It is translated as CASSFGRQETQYF.

The chain joins TRBV2 to TRBJ1-1, with D unresolved. V was pared by 6 bases and J by 11 bases, with 13 bases between. This CDR3 comprises 11 residues. Per the germline V gene, CDR1 is SNHLY and CDR2 is FYNNEI. CDR3 coding DNA: TGTGCCAGCAGGGGAGGGAGGGTGGCTTTCTTT. Residues: CASRGGRVAFF.

The chain joins TRBV29-1 to TRBJ1-2, with TRBD1 matching over 7 bases. The ends lost 6 bases at V and 7 bases at J; junction bases unmatched: 17. Germline V gene lookup returns CDR1 SQVTM and CDR2 ANQGSEA. The CDR3 runs 15 residues. The CDR3 DNA reads as TGCAGCGTGGCAGCCGGGGACAGATTTTTTTCTGGCTACACCTTC. Translated: CSVAAGDRFFSGYTF.

The V call is TRBV7-2, the J call TRBJ1-4; no firm D call. The V end was cut by 0 bases, the J end by 3 bases, with 11 bases between. This CDR3 spans 16 amino acids. Germline values: CDR1 SGHTA, CDR2 FQGNSA. In DNA, the CDR3 is TGTGCCAGCAGCTTAGCGCTGGGAGCAGCTAATGAAAAACTGTTTTTT. It yields the protein CASSLALGAANEKLFF.

The V and J genes are TRBV18 and TRBJ1-1, with 9 bases fitting TRBD1. The CDR3 consists of 14 residues. The germline CDR1 and CDR2 sequences are KGHSH and LQKENI. V gave up 6 bases and J gave up 1 base; unmatched junction bases: 3. CDR3 coding DNA: TGTGCCAGCTCGGGGACAGGGCCGAACACTGAAGCTTTCTTT. Translating gives CASSGTGPNTEAFF.

In DNA form, the CDR3 reads TGTGCCAGCAGCTTACCGGGCCGGGGTGGCTACACCTTC. As protein: CASSLPGRGGYTF. This chain uses TRBV7-9 with TRBJ1-2; D gene uncertain. The CDR3 is 13 amino acids. Germline CDR1 SEHNR, CDR2 FQNEAQ (reference sequence). Trimming removed 2 bases at V and 7 bases at J, with 11 bases between.

The chain joins TRBV5-4 to TRBJ2-7; D remains unclear. V was cut by 2 bases and J by 5 bases, with 11 bases left in between. Germline CDR1 is SGHNT and CDR2 is YYREEE (reference sequence). This CDR3 has 13 residues. The CDR3 DNA follows: TGTGCCAGCAGCTTACCCCCGGCTCACGAGCAGTACTTC. Encoded protein: CASSLPPAHEQYF.

V usage is TRBV15 and J usage is TRBJ1-1; D possibly corresponds to TRBD1 (5 bases). Germline CDR1 and CDR2: LNHNV and YYDKDF (reference sequence). Trimming took 0 bases from V and 13 from J, leaving 15 bases between them. This CDR3 has 13 amino acids. For the CDR3, the DNA is TGTGCCACCAGCAGAGACACAGGTCCCTGGGGTTTCTTT. Translating it yields CATSRDTGPWGFF.

The gene calls are TRBV5-6 and TRBJ2-3; tentative D call: TRBD2 (5 bases). The ends were cut back, 0 bases at V and 5 bases at J, with 7 bases in the middle. The V gene's germline CDR1 is SGHDT and CDR2 YYEEEE. There are 13 residues in the CDR3. The CDR3 DNA is TGTGCCAGCAGCTTGGTCGGGGTAGATACGCAGTATTTT. Residues: CASSLVGVDTQYF.

The chain joins TRBV7-9 to TRBJ2-1, with 11 nucleotides matching TRBD2. In germline, CDR1 is SEHNR, CDR2 FQNEAQ (reference sequence). J lost 6 bases, V lost 5 bases, and 6 bases had no gene match. There are 15 residues in the CDR3. The DNA of the CDR3 is TGTGCCAGCAGCCGGGGACTAGCGGCGGGCAATGAGCAGTTCTTC. Encoded protein: CASSRGLAAGNEQFF.

The gene calls are TRBV6-5 and TRBJ2-5; D unclear. Germline loops: CDR1 MNHEY, CDR2 SVGAGI. The ends were cut back, 2 bases at V and 6 bases at J, with 10 bases in the middle. The CDR3 is 13 amino acids. The CDR3 sequence: CASSYAATKTQYF. The CDR3 bases are TGTGCCAGCAGTTACGCCGCTACGAAGACCCAGTACTTC.

This chain joins TRBV7-9 and TRBJ1-1; D is ambiguous. This CDR3 region has 14 residues. Germline V CDR1 and CDR2: SEHNR, FQNEAQ (reference sequence). Trimming cost V 1 base and J 4 bases, with 10 bases left between them. CDR3 DNA sequence: TGTGCCAGCAGCTTAGATGGGGTGAGCACTGAAGCTTTCTTT. It codes for CASSLDGVSTEAFF.

The chain uses TRBV19 and TRBJ1-1; 7 bases fit TRBD1. V dropped 10 bases and J dropped 4; count of bases not matched to a gene: 15. The V gene's germline CDR1 is LNHDA and CDR2 SQIVND (reference sequence). The CDR3 extends over 15 amino acids. Here the CDR3 DNA reads TGTGCCACCGCGTTATCCCCAGGGGGACTCACTGAAGCTTTCTTT. Translating gives CATALSPGGLTEAFF.

The CDR3 coding sequence is TGTGCCAGCAGTCTGTACACAGACTATGGCTACACCTTC. This gives the protein CASSLYTDYGYTF. The V call is TRBV6-5, the J call TRBJ1-2; D remains ambiguous. Germline CDR1 MNHEY, CDR2 SVGAGI. The CDR3 length is 13 residues. V was clipped by 5 bases and J by 3 bases, with 10 bases between them.

The chain carries TRBV10-3 and TRBJ2-3; 7 bases line up with TRBD2. The CDR3 is 13 residues long. V lost 6 bases and J lost 4; bases outside the gene matches: 4. CDR1 ENHRY and CDR2 SYGVKD come from the germline V gene. CDR3 loop: CAIRRREADTQYF. CDR3 DNA: TGTGCCATCAGAAGACGGGAGGCAGATACGCAGTATTTT.

The chain has TRBV5-1 and TRBJ1-1; the D is unclear. Trimming removed 9 bases at V and 0 bases at J, with 15 bases between. The CDR3 covers 14 residues. CDR1 is SGHRS, CDR2 YFSETQ, per germline. The CDR3 loop is CATNRGGMNTEAFF. CDR3 bases: TGCGCCACCAATCGGGGAGGCATGAACACTGAAGCTTTCTTT. Together with reference TRBV5-1 and TRBJ1-1, the CDR3 gives the full variable domain: KAGVTQTPRYLIKTRGQQVTLSCSPISGHRSVSWYQQTPGQGLQFLFEYFSETQRNKGNFPGRFSGRQFSNSRSEMNVSTLELGDSALYLCATNRGGMNTEAFFGQGTRLTVV.

This clone occurred once. One end of the junction varies from germline; a read error may be responsible. This chain's CDR3 is CASSWRPGPRDF. CDR3 DNA sequence: TGTGCCAGCAGCTGGAGGCCGGGGCCTAGGGATTTT. V usage is TRBV5-8 and J usage is TRBJ1-5; a possible D gene is TRBD1 (5 bases). The CDR3 runs 12 residues. Germline assignment: CDR1 SGHTS and CDR2 YDEGEE.

The gene calls are TRBV7-9 and TRBJ1-5; D might be TRBD1 (5 bases). The V end was cut by 1 base, the J end by 0 bases, with 7 bases between. Germline V gives CDR1 SEHNR, CDR2 FQNEAQ (reference sequence). This CDR3 region has 15 residues. The CDR3 loop is CASSLDGGSNQPQHF. CDR3 nucleotides: TGTGCCAGCAGCTTAGATGGGGGTAGCAATCAGCCCCAGCATTTT.

The chain uses TRBV2 and TRBJ2-7; D remains unclear. The germline gives CDR1 SNHLY, CDR2 FYNNEI. CDR3 length: 13 residues. Trimming shortened V by 0 bases and J by 2 bases, and 5 bases separated the two germline ends. The CDR3 here is CASSEANAYEQYF. The CDR3 DNA reads TGTGCCAGCAGTGAAGCGAATGCCTACGAGCAGTACTTC.

This clone was detected only a few times. This chain links TRBV5-6 with TRBJ2-2, with D hard to call. CDR3 length equals 13 residues. Looked up from germline, CDR1 is SGHDT and CDR2 is YYEEEE. V gave up 2 bases and J gave up 0 bases, with 2 bases separating them. The chain's CDR3 is CASSFPNTGELFF. The CDR3 DNA reads TGTGCCAGCAGCTTCCCGAACACCGGGGAGCTGTTTTTT.

The chain links TRBV6-1 to TRBJ2-7; D may be TRBD2 (5 bases). Germline V lookup: CDR1 MNHNS, CDR2 SASEGT. Trimming shortened V by 4 bases and J by 0 bases, and 19 bases separated the two germline ends. CDR3 size: 17 residues. CDR3 region: CASSAPFGESPSYEQYF. CDR3 in DNA: TGTGCCAGCAGTGCCCCTTTCGGGGAGTCTCCCTCCTACGAGCAGTACTTC.

The CDR3 spells CATSRGRSSNTGELFF. In DNA form, the CDR3 reads TGTGCCACCAGCAGAGGGCGTAGCTCGAACACCGGGGAGCTGTTTTTT. V gene TRBV15 combines with J gene TRBJ2-2; the D is unclear. Per the germline V gene, CDR1 is LNHNV and CDR2 is YYDKDF (reference sequence). The CDR3 length is 16 residues. The V gene lost 1 base and the J gene lost 0 bases, with 9 bases spanning the gap.

The rearrangement joins TRBV6-5 to TRBJ1-2; D is unclear. The ends were cut back, 2 bases at V and 1 base at J, with 5 bases in the middle. The length of the CDR3 is 13 residues. Germline CDR1 reads MNHEY; CDR2 reads SVGAGI. The CDR3 loop is CASSYESNYGYTF. Here the CDR3 DNA reads TGTGCCAGCAGTTACGAGAGTAACTATGGCTACACCTTC.

This chain connects TRBV15 to TRBJ1-1; D gene uncertain. Germline assignment: CDR1 LNHNV and CDR2 YYDKDF (reference sequence). The CDR3 runs to 14 residues. V lost 1 base and J lost 4, with 10 bases in between. The CDR3 nucleotides are TGTGCCACCAGCAGAGGGTCGGGGAGCACTGAAGCTTTCTTT. This translates into CATSRGSGSTEAFF.

This chain links TRBV29-1 with TRBJ1-1, with 7 bases aligning to TRBD1. Per germline, CDR1 SQVTM and CDR2 ANQGSEA. The V and J ends lost 3 bases and 5 bases, in that order; junction bases with no gene match: 6. The CDR3 sequence is 13 residues long. The CDR3 here is CSVDRGGRTEAFF. Here the CDR3 DNA reads TGCAGCGTTGACAGGGGGGGGCGTACTGAAGCTTTCTTT.

This chain connects TRBV5-1 to TRBJ2-4; tentatively, D is TRBD1 or TRBD2 (5 bases each). V dropped 0 bases and J dropped 0 bases, with 16 bases sitting between them. The CDR3 is 18 amino acids. Germline CDR1 SGHRS, CDR2 YFSETQ. This chain's CDR3 is CASSLDRGTPLAKNIQYF. In DNA, the CDR3 is TGCGCCAGCAGCTTGGATCGGGGCACACCCCTAGCCAAAAACATTCAGTACTTC.

The chain recombines TRBV27 with TRBJ1-6; D ambiguous. The V end was cut by 0 bases, the J end by 0 bases, with 9 bases between. Looked up from germline, CDR1 is MNHEY and CDR2 is SMNVEV (reference sequence). This CDR3 spans 17 amino acids. The CDR3: CASSLSIGSSYNSPLHF. CDR3 nucleotides: TGTGCCAGCAGTTTATCGATCGGGAGCTCCTATAATTCACCCCTCCACTTT.

The rearrangement joins TRBV5-6 to TRBJ1-2; 11 nucleotides match TRBD1. The V and J ends lost 2 bases and 5 bases, in that order; junction bases with no gene match: 5. The CDR3 contains 15 residues. Germline V lookup: CDR1 SGHDT, CDR2 YYEEEE. CDR3 DNA: TGTGCCAGCAGCTTCACCGGACAGGGGGCTTATGGCTACACCTTC. Its protein product is CASSFTGQGAYGYTF.